Following are 21 T cell receptor beta chains from one sample sequenced in a study of breast tumors, draining lymph nodes, adjacent tissues. TCRdb ran MiXCR on the multiplex PCR reads and lists one entry per CDR3 protein. Of about 13,000 distinct CDR3 sequences in the sample, 45% to 50% were seen once. Sequencing used tumor-adjacent breast tissue. The receptors here all came from a female donor with breast cancer. Some clones in this sample may be carry-over from other donors' samples.

The V gene is TRBV5-4, the J gene TRBJ2-7; 11 bases match TRBD1. Looked up from germline, CDR1 is SGHNT and CDR2 is YYREEE (reference sequence). This CDR3 region has 15 residues. J was trimmed by 5 bases and V by 5 bases; bases with no gene match: 9. The CDR3 sequence is CASRRGTGGGHEQYF. The CDR3 DNA reads TGTGCCAGCAGACGAGGGACAGGGGGGGGACACGAGCAGTACTTC.

Ten or more counts support this clonotype. This may be a read error, as it is one base from a much larger clone. The rearrangement uses TRBV7-9 and TRBJ2-3; 7 nucleotides align to TRBD2. V was pared by 2 bases and J by 7 bases, with 18 bases of the junction left unmatched. From germline, CDR1 is SEHNR and CDR2 FQNEAQ (reference sequence). CDR3 length equals 18 residues. CDR3 sequence: CASSLIRPASGPTHTQYF. The CDR3 coding sequence is TGTGCCAGCAGCTTAATCAGGCCCGCTAGCGGACCAACACATACGCAGTATTTT.

The chain uses TRBV7-4 and TRBJ2-7, with 10 bases matching TRBD2. V shed 1 base, J shed 5 bases, and the junction held 8 bases outside the gene matches. CDR3 length equals 16 residues. Germline loops: CDR1 SGHVT, CDR2 SQSDAQ. Here the CDR3 reads CASSLDSSGRSHEQYF. In DNA, the CDR3 is TGTGCCAGCAGCTTAGATAGTAGCGGGAGGTCCCACGAGCAGTACTTC. Full variable domain (rest looked up from reference TRBV7-4 and TRBJ2-7): GAGVSQSPRYKVAKRGRDVALRCDSISGHVTLYWYRQTLGQGSEVLTYSQSDAQRDKSGRPSGRFSAERPERSVSTLKIQRTEQGDSAVYLCASSLDSSGRSHEQYFGPGTRLTVT.

This clonotype is labeled medium-sized (0.01 to 0.1%). The gene calls are TRBV20-1 and TRBJ2-7; D gene unclear. This CDR3 is 14 amino acids long. Germline V gene data show CDR1 as DFQATT and CDR2 as SNEGSKA (reference sequence). V dropped 0 bases and J dropped 6 bases, with 15 bases sitting between them. The CDR3 sequence: CSARDRASPLEQYF. DNA for the CDR3: TGCAGTGCTAGAGATCGGGCTAGTCCTCTCGAGCAGTACTTC.

Notes on this clonotype: A much larger clone lies one base from this, so it may be a read error. Since the CDR3 does not end with the conserved phenylalanine or tryptophan, this likely comes from a read error. The chain combines TRBV7-6 with TRBJ2-1; D is unclear. Per germline, CDR1 SGHVS and CDR2 FNYEAQ. V lost 5 bases to trimming and J lost 5 bases, with 13 bases between them. The CDR3 is 14 amino acids. CDR3 sequence (DNA): TGTGCCAGCAGCCGATACGCAAGCGACAATGAGCAGTTCCTC. As protein: CASSRYASDNEQFL.

This chain uses TRBV2 with TRBJ1-2; tentatively, D is TRBD1 (6 bases). The germline V gene has CDR1 SNHLY and CDR2 FYNNEI. The CDR3 is 15 residues long. V was trimmed by 2 bases and J by 2 bases, leaving 12 bases between them. This chain's CDR3 is CASSESGAANYGYTF. Written as DNA, the CDR3 is TGTGCCAGCAGTGAATCAGGGGCCGCAAACTATGGCTACACCTTC.

By proportion, this clonotype is large (0.1 to 1%). This chain uses TRBV9 with TRBJ2-7; the match to TRBD2 covers 7 bases. Per the germline V gene, CDR1 is SGDLS and CDR2 is YYNGEE. The CDR3 contains 15 residues. Germline trimming cut 0 bases from V and 5 bases from J; bases unmatched to any gene: 8. CDR3 DNA: TGTGCCAGCAGCGTAGGGGGACTACTCGGGGACGAGCAGTACTTC. Translating gives CASSVGGLLGDEQYF.

The chain carries TRBV7-3 and TRBJ2-2; 9 positions match TRBD2. The V gene's germline CDR1 is SGHTA and CDR2 FQGTGA. V lost 3 bases, J lost 1 base, and 6 bases stayed unmatched. The CDR3 has 17 amino acids. The CDR3 bases are TGTGCCAGCAGCTTCGGCGGGAGGGCCCAGAACACCGGGGAGCTGTTTTTT. Its translation: CASSFGGRAQNTGELFF.

This clonotype has just one count. This chain uses TRBV7-9 with TRBJ2-3, with TRBD2 identical over 14 bases. Losses at the gene ends were 6 bases for V and 3 bases for J; bases not matched to a gene: 14. Germline CDR1 and CDR2: SEHNR and FQNEAQ (reference sequence). The CDR3 is 19 amino acids. DNA for the CDR3: TGTGCCAGCAGTCCAGGCCGACTAGCGGGAGGGATACTTACAGATACGCAGTATTTT. Protein: CASSPGRLAGGILTDTQYF.

V usage is TRBV9 and J usage is TRBJ2-1, with TRBD2 matching 16 bases. V trimming: 0 bases; J trimming: 8 bases; junction bases outside the gene matches: 5. Germline V gene lookup returns CDR1 SGDLS and CDR2 YYNGEE. The CDR3 spans 17 residues. The CDR3 loop is CASSVGGLAGGLDEQFF. Written as DNA, the CDR3 is TGTGCCAGCAGCGTAGGGGGACTAGCGGGAGGGCTGGATGAGCAGTTCTTC.

This clonotype was counted many times. CDR3 coding DNA: TGTGCCAGTAGTGCCTCTCAGAGACAGTCCGGAAACACCATATATTTT. This codes for CASSASQRQSGNTIYF. This chain uses TRBV19 with TRBJ1-3, with D perhaps matching TRBD1 (5 bases). Germline V gives CDR1 LNHDA, CDR2 SQIVND (reference sequence). Trimming removed 5 bases from V and 4 bases from J, with 18 bases in between. This CDR3 is built from 16 residues.

The chain employs TRBV4-1 and TRBJ2-7, with 9 positions matching TRBD1. Looked up from germline, CDR1 is MGHRA and CDR2 is YSYEKL. J was trimmed by 5 bases and V by 0 bases; bases with no gene match: 14. The CDR3 length is 18 residues. Here the CDR3 reads CASSQDPLQDRGIDEQYF. The CDR3 DNA is TGCGCCAGCAGCCAAGACCCACTCCAGGACAGGGGAATCGACGAGCAGTACTTC.

The chain carries TRBV6-2 or TRBV6-3 and TRBJ2-7; D uncertain. Germline CDR1 MNHEY, CDR2 SVGEGT. The CDR3 runs 12 residues. V was pared by 5 bases and J by 4 bases, with 9 bases between. This chain's CDR3 is CASSQSRYEQYF. The CDR3 DNA is TGTGCCAGCAGTCAATCACGATACGAGCAGTACTTC.

The genes are TRBV30 and TRBJ2-2; D call uncertain. Germline V lookup: CDR1 GTSNPN, CDR2 SVGIG (reference sequence). The length of the CDR3 is 11 residues. Trimming shortened V by 3 bases and J by 7 bases, and 6 bases separated the two germline ends. The CDR3 DNA follows: TGTGCCTGGAGCCCTAGCGGGGAGCTGTTTTTT. Amino acids: CAWSPSGELFF.

This sequence joins TRBV2 and TRBJ1-5; D perhaps matches TRBD1 (6 bases). Trimming removed 6 bases at V and 5 bases at J, with 11 bases between. The CDR3 consists of 13 residues. Germline V CDR1 and CDR2: SNHLY, FYNNEI. The CDR3 sequence is CASSSDSYQPQHF. CDR3 nucleotide sequence: TGTGCCAGCAGCTCGGACAGTTATCAGCCCCAGCATTTT. Full variable domain (remainder filled in from reference TRBV2 and TRBJ1-5): EPEVTQTPSHQVTQMGQEVILRCVPISNHLYFYWYRQILGQKVEFLVSFYNNEISEKSEIFDDQFSVERPDGSNFTLKIRSTKLEDSAMYFCASSSDSYQPQHFGDGTRLSIL.

The chain combines TRBV20-1 with TRBJ1-6; D remains unclear. CDR1 is DFQATT, CDR2 SNEGSKA, per germline (reference sequence). The length of the CDR3 is 16 residues. Trimming stripped 1 base from V and 0 bases from J, with 10 bases between. The chain's CDR3 is CSARVPGVSYNSPLHF. The CDR3 DNA sequence: TGCAGTGCTAGAGTGCCCGGGGTCTCCTATAATTCACCCCTCCACTTT.

The CDR3 loop is CASSSTGNSGNTIYF. In nucleotides, the CDR3 is TGCGCCAGCAGCTCAACAGGGAACTCTGGAAACACCATATATTTT. The chain has TRBV5-1 and TRBJ1-3, with D possibly matching TRBD1 (6 bases). Trimming stripped 3 bases from V and 0 bases from J, with 10 bases between. The CDR3 length is 15 residues. The V gene's germline CDR1 is SGHRS and CDR2 YFSETQ.

V is TRBV20-1 and J is TRBJ1-2; 9 nucleotides align to TRBD1. V was clipped by 0 bases and J by 5 bases; unmatched bases: 4. CDR1 and CDR2 (germline): DFQATT, SNEGSKA (reference sequence). The CDR3 consists of 14 residues. CDR3 loop: CSAREGTGSYGYTF. CDR3 nucleotides: TGCAGTGCTAGAGAAGGGACAGGGTCTTATGGCTACACCTTC.

This clonotype was seen many times. The chain links TRBV18 to TRBJ2-5, with 7 bases that match TRBD2. J lost 2 bases, V lost 6 bases, and 3 bases had no gene match. Germline CDR1 is KGHSH and CDR2 is LQKENI. The CDR3 is 13 amino acids. The CDR3 reads CASSAGVQETQYF. Here the CDR3 DNA reads TGTGCCAGCTCCGCGGGGGTGCAAGAGACCCAGTACTTC.

This clonotype has ten or more counts. A much bigger clone sits one base away, suggesting this may be a read error. The rearrangement uses TRBV11-2 and TRBJ2-4, with 7 bases matching TRBD1. After removal of 5 bases from V and 0 bases from J, the junction contained 10 bases not matched to a gene. Germline-derived CDR1 and CDR2 are SGHAT and FQNNGV. The CDR3 consists of 17 residues. The DNA of the CDR3 is TGTGCCAGCAGCGTACATACAGGGGCACTAGCCAAAAACATTCAGTACTTC. Protein sequence: CASSVHTGALAKNIQYF.

This clonotype was detected only once. The chain combines TRBV4-2 with TRBJ2-7; perhaps TRBD1 as D (5 bases). Per the germline V gene, CDR1 is LGHNA and CDR2 is YNFKEQ. Trimming pared 0 bases from V and 3 bases from J, leaving 9 bases between. The CDR3 runs 14 residues. CDR3: CASSQDLTGYEQYF. CDR3 coding DNA: TGTGCCAGCAGCCAAGATCTTACAGGCTACGAGCAGTACTTC.